This T cell receptor (beta chain) derives from a study of T cells after posttransplantation cyclophosphamide. J gave up 1 base and V 3 bases, and 2 bases lay outside the gene matches. CDR3 size: 15 residues. Germline V gene lookup returns CDR1 SGHRS and CDR2 YFSETQ. With regard to this clone: Its matching antigen is unknown.

This related bone marrow graft donor gave peripheral blood on the day of marrow donation. The study, taken as a whole, reports: Donor-recipient repertoire similarity was low at 1-2 months, rising over year one. Tissue-infiltrating T cells from skin or gut overlapped little with blood T cells.

The repertoire was sequenced with immunoSEQ multiplex PCR; TCRdb's copy has only in-frame clones and lacks some. The sample carries around 30,000 clones, approximately 90% recorded once. This sequence joins TRBV5-1 and TRBJ1-5; 9 bases are a match to TRBD1. The TCR comes from a man between 45 and 60 years old. Sequencing input: PBMCs. CDR3 protein: CASSWGQGSNQPQHF. CDR3 in DNA: TGCGCCAGCAGCTGGGGACAGGGAAGCAATCAGCCCCAGCATTTT.